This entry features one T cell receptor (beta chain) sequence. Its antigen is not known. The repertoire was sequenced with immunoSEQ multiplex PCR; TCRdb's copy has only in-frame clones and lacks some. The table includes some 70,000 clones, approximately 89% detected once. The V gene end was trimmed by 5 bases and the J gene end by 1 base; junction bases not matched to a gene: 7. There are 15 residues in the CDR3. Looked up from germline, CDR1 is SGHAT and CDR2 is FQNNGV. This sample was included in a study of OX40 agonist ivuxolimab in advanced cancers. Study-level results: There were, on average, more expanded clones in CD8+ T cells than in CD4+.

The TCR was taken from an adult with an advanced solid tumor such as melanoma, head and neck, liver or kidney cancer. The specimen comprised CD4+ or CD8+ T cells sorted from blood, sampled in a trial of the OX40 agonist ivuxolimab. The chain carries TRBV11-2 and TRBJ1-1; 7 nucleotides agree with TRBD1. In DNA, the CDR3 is TGTGCCAGCAGCCCAGGGGACAGAAGGAACACTGAAGCTTTCTTT. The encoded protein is CASSPGDRRNTEAFF.